A selection of T cell receptor beta chains follows, all from one sample in a study of T cell responses to AZD1222 COVID-19 vaccine. Generated by immunoSEQ multiplex PCR, the TCRdb table keeps only in-frame clones and is missing some. This sample has over 130,000 clones, with approximately 90% found just once. The material was peripheral blood, obtained on day 0 of AZD1222 vaccination. The receptors originated from an adult in good health. Both conserved end residues are part of each CDR3. D genes are given only for firm matches.

v_call: TRBV6-2/TRBV6-3; j_call: TRBJ2-7; d_call: TRBD2; cdr3_aa: CASSYGLAGGYEQYF; cdr3_nt: TGTGCCAGCAGTTACGGACTAGCGGGGGGCTACGAGCAGTACTTC
v_call: TRBV3-1/TRBV3-2; j_call: TRBJ1-1; d_call: NA; cdr3_aa: CASSRMIPNTEAFF; cdr3_nt: TGTGCCAGCAGCCGGATGATACCGAACACTGAAGCTTTCTTT
v_call: TRBV28; j_call: TRBJ2-4; d_call: TRBD1; cdr3_aa: CASSHYSTGGSLAKNIQYF; cdr3_nt: TGTGCCAGCAGTCACTATAGCACAGGGGGTTCTTTAGCCAAAAACATTCAGTACTTC
v_call: TRBV19; j_call: TRBJ1-6; d_call: TRBD1; cdr3_aa: CASSIWDRTSPLHF; cdr3_nt: TGTGCCAGTAGTATCTGGGACAGGACTTCACCCCTCCACTTT
v_call: TRBV12-3/TRBV12-4; j_call: TRBJ2-5; d_call: NA; cdr3_aa: CASSLRYQETQYF; cdr3_nt: TGTGCCAGCAGTTTAAGGTATCAAGAGACCCAGTACTTC
v_call: TRBV28; j_call: TRBJ1-5; d_call: NA; cdr3_aa: CASSFRAGSNQPQHF; cdr3_nt: TGTGCCAGCAGTTTTCGGGCAGGTAGCAATCAGCCCCAGCATTTT
v_call: TRBV6-5; j_call: TRBJ2-1; d_call: NA; cdr3_aa: CASSFIANEQFF; cdr3_nt: TGTGCCAGCAGTTTCATAGCCAATGAGCAGTTCTTC
v_call: TRBV6-6; j_call: TRBJ1-6; d_call: NA; cdr3_aa: CASIFRVYNSPLHF; cdr3_nt: TGTGCCAGTATCTTTAGGGTTTATAATTCACCCCTCCACTTT
v_call: TRBV19; j_call: TRBJ1-6; d_call: TRBD1; cdr3_aa: CASSLRPGQLNSPLHF; cdr3_nt: TGTGCCAGTAGTTTGAGACCGGGACAGTTAAATTCACCCCTCCACTTT
v_call: TRBV19; j_call: TRBJ1-1; d_call: NA; cdr3_aa: CASSMIQQGGTEAFF; cdr3_nt: TGTGCCAGTAGTATGATTCAGCAGGGTGGCACTGAAGCTTTCTTT
v_call: TRBV20-1; j_call: TRBJ1-1; d_call: NA; cdr3_aa: CSAAVVGPAFF; cdr3_nt: TGCAGTGCTGCCGTGGTAGGACCAGCTTTCTTT